These T cell receptor beta chains were read from a single sample in a study of type 1 regulatory T cells. Using its own MiXCR run on the reads, TCRdb lists one record per CDR3 protein. The table includes about 42,000 distinct CDR3 sequences, more than 10% detected once. These receptors' targets are unknown. The sequenced material came from cultured non-Tr1 T cells, either the whole culture or a sorted T cell fraction (not recorded which). These receptors all come from a human donor in good health. CDR3s include the opening cysteine and the closing phenylalanine or tryptophan. A D gene is named only where the DNA matches it firmly. The size entry is marked missing in some rows and otherwise reads once, few, many or a size class.

TRBV19	-	TRBJ2-7	-	12	TGTGCCAGTGGGACCCAGCCCTACGAGCAGTACTTC	CASGTQPYEQYF
TRBV20-1	-	TRBJ2-1	many	14	TGCAGTGACCAGGCGGAAGAGGCCGCCAATGAGCAGTTCTTC	CSDQAEEAANEQFF
TRBV20-1	-	TRBJ2-3	-	14	TGCAGTGCTAGAGGCTCCACGGAGAGGGGTACGCAGTATTTT	CSARGSTERGTQYF
TRBV5-1	-	TRBJ1-2	few	14	TGCGCCAGCAGCTTGGACGGGAACGTCTATGGCTACACCTTC	CASSLDGNVYGYTF
TRBV6-5	TRBD1	TRBJ1-2	few	12	TGTGCCAGCGTCTCAGGGGGCAAGGGCTACACCTTC	CASVSGGKGYTF
TRBV27	TRBD2	TRBJ2-1	few	15	TGTGCCAGCAGGGCCTCGGGGGGGGTGTACAATGAGCAGTTCTTC	CASRASGGVYNEQFF
TRBV7-3	TRBD2	TRBJ2-1	-	16	TGTGCCAGCAGCCTCGGCGGCGGGAGGCTCTACAATGAGCAGTTCTTC	CASSLGGGRLYNEQFF
TRBV20-1	-	TRBJ2-1	-	14	TGCAGTGCTAGAAACTGGAGGTCCTACAATGAGCAGTTCTTC	CSARNWRSYNEQFF
TRBV12-3/TRBV12-4	TRBD2	TRBJ2-7	-	13	TGTGCCAACATGCCTAGCGGGACCGGGGGGCAGTACTTC	CANMPSGTGGQYF
TRBV7-2	-	TRBJ1-6	many	14	TGTGCCAGCAGCTTCCCCGGCGGCCATTCACCCCTCCACTTT	CASSFPGGHSPLHF
TRBV5-1	TRBD1	TRBJ2-7	many	14	TGCGCCAGCAGCGCCTGGACAGGGGGCTACGAGCAGTACTTC	CASSAWTGGYEQYF
TRBV20-1	TRBD2	TRBJ2-3	many	14	TGCAGTGCATCGACTAGCGGGAAAACAGATACGCAGTATTTT	CSASTSGKTDTQYF
TRBV29-1	-	TRBJ2-7	few	13	TGCAGCGTTGTCGGCGGAGGGACCTACGAGCAGTACTTC	CSVVGGGTYEQYF
TRBV5-1	TRBD2	TRBJ2-2	many	14	TGCGCCAGCAGGACTAGCGCCAACACCGGGGAGCTGTTTTTT	CASRTSANTGELFF
TRBV4-2	-	TRBJ2-5	few	16	TGTGCCAGCAGCCAAGATAGGGGCCAGGGTGGGGAGACCCAGTACTTC	CASSQDRGQGGETQYF
TRBV6-2/TRBV6-3	TRBD2	TRBJ2-5	-	13	TGTGCCAGCCAGGGACTAGCGCCAGAGACCCAGTACTTC	CASQGLAPETQYF
TRBV7-2	-	TRBJ2-1	few	16	TGTGCCAGCAGCTTAAGAGGGCGGGACTCATACAATGAGCAGTTCTTC	CASSLRGRDSYNEQFF
TRBV20-1	-	TRBJ2-7	many	11	TGCAGTGTCGGATCCCCCGGGGAGCAGTACTTC	CSVGSPGEQYF
TRBV2	TRBD2	TRBJ2-2	many	17	TGTGCCAGCATCCGAGAGAGCGGGAGGGGAACCACCGGGGAGCTGTTTTTT	CASIRESGRGTTGELFF
TRBV18	-	TRBJ2-5	-	13	TGTGCCAGCTCAACGGGCCTGGGAGAGACCCAGTACTTC	CASSTGLGETQYF
TRBV2	-	TRBJ2-7	many	15	TGTGCCAGCAGGCTCAGTAGTCTAGGGTCCTACGAGCAGTACTTC	CASRLSSLGSYEQYF
TRBV29-1	TRBD1	TRBJ2-7	many	15	TGCAGCGTTGTCCCCCGGGGACAGGGCAACCACGAGCAGTACTTC	CSVVPRGQGNHEQYF
TRBV5-1	-	TRBJ2-5	many	13	TGCGCCAGCACCCAGGCCGGGAAAGAGACCCAGTACTTC	CASTQAGKETQYF
TRBV29-1	TRBD1	TRBJ2-4	few	13	TGCAGCGTTGAAGGGGGACAGGGATTCATTCAGTACTTC	CSVEGGQGFIQYF
TRBV10-3	-	TRBJ1-1	-	14	TGTGCCATCAGTAAAACAGTCATGAACACTGAAGCTTTCTTT	CAISKTVMNTEAFF
TRBV18	-	TRBJ2-5	-	13	TGTGCCAGCTCACCAAGGGTAGGGGAGACCCAGTACTTC	CASSPRVGETQYF
TRBV10-3	TRBD2	TRBJ2-7	few	16	TGTGCCATCAGTGAGAACCTAGCGGGAGGGCCCGGCGAGCAGTACTTC	CAISENLAGGPGEQYF
TRBV7-7	TRBD2	TRBJ2-1	many	13	TGTGCTAGCAGCTCCTCGCCTAGCGGGCCTGCATACTTC	CASSSSPSGPAYF
TRBV11-2	TRBD1	TRBJ2-3	few	16	TGTGCCAGCAGCTTAGATTCAGGACAGGCTAGGGATACGCAGTATTTT	CASSLDSGQARDTQYF
TRBV18	-	TRBJ2-7	many	12	TGTGCCAGCTCATATGTCAGGGACGAGCAGTACTTC	CASSYVRDEQYF
TRBV9	-	TRBJ2-5	-	14	TGTGCCAGCAGCGTGGGTAGCTTAGGAGAGACCCAGTACTTC	CASSVGSLGETQYF
TRBV2	TRBD1	TRBJ2-1	many	17	TGTGCCAGCACATCGGACAGGAGCCTTCCTCCCTCGAAGAAGCAGTTCTTC	CASTSDRSLPPSKKQFF
TRBV12-3/TRBV12-4	-	TRBJ1-5	many	14	TGTGCCAGCAGTTGGGGGGGTCGCAATCAGCCCCAGCATTTT	CASSWGGRNQPQHF
TRBV30	-	TRBJ1-3	-	13	TGTGCCTGGAGACCCAGGACTGGAAACACCATATATTTT	CAWRPRTGNTIYF
TRBV24-1	-	TRBJ2-7	many	16	TGTGCCACCAGTGCCCCGCAGGGGCAGGGGAGACACGAGCAGTACTTC	CATSAPQGQGRHEQYF
TRBV19	-	TRBJ2-3	few	14	TGTGCCAGTAGTATCAGGCGGGGCACAGATACGCAGTATTTT	CASSIRRGTDTQYF
TRBV19	-	TRBJ2-1	few	12	TGTGCCAGTAGCGGGAGAGGGAATGAGCAGTTCTTC	CASSGRGNEQFF
TRBV15	TRBD1	TRBJ2-5	few	19	TGTGCCACCAGCAGAGACCGCTACCGGGACAGGGAAAGGCAAGAGACCCAGTACTTC	CATSRDRYRDRERQETQYF
TRBV5-1	TRBD2	TRBJ2-1	-	14	TGCGCCAGCAGCCCGGGACTAGCGGTTGGTGAGCAGTTCTTC	CASSPGLAVGEQFF
TRBV10-1	-	TRBJ1-1	many	12	TGCGCCAGACACGACAGGAACACTGAAGCTTTCTTT	CARHDRNTEAFF
TRBV5-1	-	TRBJ1-1	-	11	TGCGCCAGCAGCTCCGAGGGTGAAGCTTTCTTT	CASSSEGEAFF
TRBV20-1	-	TRBJ1-1	-	15	TGCAGTGCTAGAGGTTTTCAGGGAGCCTCGACTGAAGCTTTCTTT	CSARGFQGASTEAFF
TRBV9	-	TRBJ2-4	many	16	TGTGCCAGCAGCCCGGGACGGACAATAGCCAAAAACATTCAGTACTTC	CASSPGRTIAKNIQYF
TRBV15	TRBD1	TRBJ1-6	-	18	TGTGCCACCAGCAGAGATCGGGGCGTGGGGACAGGGTCTCCACCCCTCCACTTT	CATSRDRGVGTGSPPLHF
TRBV18	-	TRBJ1-2	few	14	TGTGCCAGCTCACCCAAGGCACAGGCTTATGGCTACACCTTC	CASSPKAQAYGYTF
TRBV15	-	TRBJ2-1	-	21	TGTGCCACCGGCGGGTTAAAGGGGGAAGACGGGACGGAAAACCCCGGTAATGAGCAGTTCTTC	CATGGLKGEDGTENPGNEQFF
TRBV29-1	-	TRBJ2-7	many	12	TGCAGCGTTTCCTCCTGGGGGGACGAGCAGTACTTC	CSVSSWGDEQYF
TRBV27	-	TRBJ1-5	-	15	TGTGCCAGCAGTTTATCCTGGGGGGCGAGATCTCCCCAGCATTTT	CASSLSWGARSPQHF
TRBV30	-	TRBJ1-3	many	13	TGTGCCTGGACAAACCCGGGTGGAAACACCATATATTTT	CAWTNPGGNTIYF
TRBV20-1	TRBD1	TRBJ2-1	few	13	TGCAGTGCCCTTGGACAGGGGATAAATGAGCAGTTCTTC	CSALGQGINEQFF
TRBV5-1	TRBD1	TRBJ1-1	-	14	TGCGCCAGCAGCATACCGGGACAGGGGCAACAAGCTTTCTTT	CASSIPGQGQQAFF
TRBV12-3/TRBV12-4	-	TRBJ2-1	many	15	TGTGCCAGCAGTTTAGGGGAGTCTGGGGGCAATGAGCAGTTCTTC	CASSLGESGGNEQFF
TRBV19	-	TRBJ1-2	-	14	TGTGCCAGTAGTTTTTCGACCGCGAACTATGGCTACACCTTC	CASSFSTANYGYTF
TRBV7-8	-	TRBJ2-7	many	12	TGTGCCAGCAGCTTAGAGGAATACGAGCAGTACTTC	CASSLEEYEQYF